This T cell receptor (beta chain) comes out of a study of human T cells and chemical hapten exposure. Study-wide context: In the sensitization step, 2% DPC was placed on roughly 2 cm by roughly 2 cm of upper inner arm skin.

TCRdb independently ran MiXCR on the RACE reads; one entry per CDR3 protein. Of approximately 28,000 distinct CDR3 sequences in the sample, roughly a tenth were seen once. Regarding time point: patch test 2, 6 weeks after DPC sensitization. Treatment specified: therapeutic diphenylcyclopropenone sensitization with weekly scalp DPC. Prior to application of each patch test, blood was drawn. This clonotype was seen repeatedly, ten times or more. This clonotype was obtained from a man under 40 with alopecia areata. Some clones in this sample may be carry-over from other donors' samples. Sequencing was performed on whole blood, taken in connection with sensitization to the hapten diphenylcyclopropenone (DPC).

CDR3 sequence reads: CASSLDNEQFF. In DNA form, the CDR3 reads TGTGCCAGCAGCTTAGATAATGAGCAGTTCTTC. The gene calls are TRBV11-2 and TRBJ2-1, with D uncertain. In germline, CDR1 is SGHAT, CDR2 FQNNGV. The length of the CDR3 is 11 residues. Trimming removed 0 bases at V and 7 bases at J, with 1 base between.